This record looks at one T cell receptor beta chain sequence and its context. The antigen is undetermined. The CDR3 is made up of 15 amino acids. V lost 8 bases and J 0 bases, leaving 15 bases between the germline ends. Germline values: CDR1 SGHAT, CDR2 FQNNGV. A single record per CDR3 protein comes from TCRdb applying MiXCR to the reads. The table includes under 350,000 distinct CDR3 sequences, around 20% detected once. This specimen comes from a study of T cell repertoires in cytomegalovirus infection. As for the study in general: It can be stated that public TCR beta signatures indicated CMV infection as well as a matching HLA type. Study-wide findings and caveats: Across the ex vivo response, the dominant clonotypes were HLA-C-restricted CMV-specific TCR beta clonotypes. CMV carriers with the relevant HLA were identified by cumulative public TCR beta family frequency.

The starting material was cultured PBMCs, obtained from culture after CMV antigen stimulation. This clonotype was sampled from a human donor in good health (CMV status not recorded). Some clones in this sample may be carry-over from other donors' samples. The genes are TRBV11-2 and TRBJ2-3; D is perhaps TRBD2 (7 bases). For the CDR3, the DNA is TGTGCCAGCCTCCAGGGGCGGGGGAGCACAGATACGCAGTATTTT. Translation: CASLQGRGSTDTQYF.